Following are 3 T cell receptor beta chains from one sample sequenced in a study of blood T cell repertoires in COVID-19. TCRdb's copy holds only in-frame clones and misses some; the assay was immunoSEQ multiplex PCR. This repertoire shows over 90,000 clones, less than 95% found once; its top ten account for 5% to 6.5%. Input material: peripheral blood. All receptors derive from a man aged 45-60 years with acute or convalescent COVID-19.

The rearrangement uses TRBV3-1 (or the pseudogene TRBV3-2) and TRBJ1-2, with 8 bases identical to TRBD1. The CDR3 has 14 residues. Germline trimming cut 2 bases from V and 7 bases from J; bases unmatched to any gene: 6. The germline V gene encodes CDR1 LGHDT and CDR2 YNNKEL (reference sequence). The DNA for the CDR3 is TGTGCCAGCAGCCAAAGGACAGGGTCTGGTGGCTACACCTTC. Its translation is CASSQRTGSGGYTF.

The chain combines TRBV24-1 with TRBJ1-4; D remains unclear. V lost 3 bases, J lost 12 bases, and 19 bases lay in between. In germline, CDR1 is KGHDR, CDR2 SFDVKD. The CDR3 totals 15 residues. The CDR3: CATSDPRAGREELFF. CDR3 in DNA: TGTGCCACCAGTGATCCACGGGCGGGTCGCGAGGAACTGTTTTTT.

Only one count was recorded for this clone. CDR3 DNA sequence: TGCAGCATCGAGCGCGCTACCGGGGAGCTGTTTTTT. Residues: CSIERATGELFF. The gene calls are TRBV29-1 and TRBJ2-2; D call uncertain. The CDR3 runs to 12 residues. Trimming removed 8 bases from V and 5 bases from J, with 12 bases in between. CDR1 and CDR2 (germline): SQVTM, ANQGSEA.